This T cell receptor beta chain emerged from a study of monozygotic twins with inflammatory bowel disease. The CDR3 sequence is 17 residues long. The germline gives CDR1 MNHNS, CDR2 SASEGT. TCRdb re-called the 5' RACE reads and shows each CDR3 protein once, DNA omitted. The specimen's table records 200,000 to 250,000 distinct CDR3 sequences. V gene TRBV6-1 combines with J gene TRBJ2-5; the D gene TCRdb calls, TRBD2, cannot be checked with no DNA. Sequenced: blood. The sequence came from a human donor with ulcerative colitis or Crohn's disease, or a healthy co-twin of an affected twin (not recorded which). This CDR3 reads CASSEGGRAGGRETQYF.